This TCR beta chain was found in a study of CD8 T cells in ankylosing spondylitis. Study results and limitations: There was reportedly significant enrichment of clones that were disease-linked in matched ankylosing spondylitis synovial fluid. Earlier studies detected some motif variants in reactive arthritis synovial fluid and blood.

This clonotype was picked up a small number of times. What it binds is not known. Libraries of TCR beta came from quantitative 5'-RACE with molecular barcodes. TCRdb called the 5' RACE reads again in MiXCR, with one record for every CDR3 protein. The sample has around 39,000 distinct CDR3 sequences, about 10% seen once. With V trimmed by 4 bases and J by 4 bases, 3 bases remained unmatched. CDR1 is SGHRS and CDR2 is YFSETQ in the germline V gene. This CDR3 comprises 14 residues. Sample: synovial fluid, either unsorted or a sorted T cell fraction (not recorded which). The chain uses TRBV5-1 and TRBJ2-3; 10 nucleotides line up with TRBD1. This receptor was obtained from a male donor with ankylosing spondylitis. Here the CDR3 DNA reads TGCGCCAGCAGCCCAGGACAGGGGGCAGATACGCAGTATTTT. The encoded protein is CASSPGQGADTQYF. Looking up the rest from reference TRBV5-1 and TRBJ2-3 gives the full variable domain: KAGVTQTPRYLIKTRGQQVTLSCSPISGHRSVSWYQQTPGQGLQFLFEYFSETQRNKGNFPGRFSGRQFSNSRSEMNVSTLELGDSALYLCASSPGQGADTQYFGPGTRLTVL.